This is a list of T cell receptor beta chains from one sample in a study of shared clonotypes between healthy human individuals. TCRdb's table, derived via immunoSEQ multiplex PCR, lists solely in-frame clones and lacks some. The table includes some 1,400,000 clones, roughly 95% detected once. The sequenced material came from naive CD4+ T cells sorted from blood. The receptors were sampled from a man younger than 40 in good health. CDR3s include the opening cysteine and the closing phenylalanine or tryptophan. Each record gives: V gene, D gene, clone size, J gene, CDR3 DNA, CDR3 protein. A D gene is named only where the DNA matches it firmly. Size is omitted from some rows. Given values are once, few, many or a class for expanded clones.

v_call: TRBV11-2
d_call: .
clone_size: .
j_call: TRBJ1-1
cdr3_nt: TGTGCCAGCAGCCAGAAGGGGAACACTGAAGCTTTCTTT
cdr3_aa: CASSQKGNTEAFF

v_call: TRBV9
d_call: TRBD2
clone_size: .
j_call: TRBJ2-3
cdr3_nt: TGTGCCAGCAGCGTAGGCGGGGGAAGCACAGATACGCAGTATTTT
cdr3_aa: CASSVGGGSTDTQYF

v_call: TRBV2
d_call: .
clone_size: once
j_call: TRBJ2-5
cdr3_nt: TGTGCCAGCAGTGAGGGCACTTACCAAGAGACCCAGTACTTC
cdr3_aa: CASSEGTYQETQYF

v_call: TRBV5-1
d_call: .
clone_size: .
j_call: TRBJ1-4
cdr3_nt: TGCGCCAGCAGTTTGGGCCTGAATGAAAAACTGTTTTTT
cdr3_aa: CASSLGLNEKLFF

v_call: TRBV28
d_call: .
clone_size: .
j_call: TRBJ2-7
cdr3_nt: TGTGCCAGCAGTTTATACGCAGGGGCCACCTACGAGCAGTACTTC
cdr3_aa: CASSLYAGATYEQYF

v_call: TRBV6-5
d_call: TRBD1
clone_size: .
j_call: TRBJ2-1
cdr3_nt: TGTGCCAGCAGTTACGACAGGGGACCCACTGAGCAGTTCTTC
cdr3_aa: CASSYDRGPTEQFF

v_call: TRBV7-9
d_call: .
clone_size: .
j_call: TRBJ2-7
cdr3_nt: TGTGCCAGCAGCTTAGGCCGGAGCTCCTACGAGCAGTACTTC
cdr3_aa: CASSLGRSSYEQYF

v_call: TRBV4-3
d_call: TRBD2
clone_size: .
j_call: TRBJ2-3
cdr3_nt: TGCGCCAGCAGCCAAGATTCGGGGCTAGCGGGAGGGCTAAGGCACACAGATACGCAGTATTTT
cdr3_aa: CASSQDSGLAGGLRHTDTQYF

v_call: TRBV5-4
d_call: .
clone_size: .
j_call: TRBJ2-5
cdr3_nt: TGTGCCAGCACCTCTGGGGGCAGGGTAGGAGAGACCCAGTACTTC
cdr3_aa: CASTSGGRVGETQYF

v_call: TRBV5-1
d_call: .
clone_size: .
j_call: TRBJ2-1
cdr3_nt: TGCGCCAGCAGCTTCAGGACGGGCAATGAGCAGTTCTTC
cdr3_aa: CASSFRTGNEQFF

v_call: TRBV15
d_call: TRBD2
clone_size: .
j_call: TRBJ2-1
cdr3_nt: TGTGCCACCAGCAGAGGCCGACTAGCGCATCAGGCATCCCTTCTCGGCGGCTCCATCGATGAGCAGTTCTTC
cdr3_aa: CATSRGRLAHQASLLGGSIDEQFF

v_call: TRBV9
d_call: .
clone_size: .
j_call: TRBJ1-2
cdr3_nt: TGTGCCAGCAGCGTAGGTAGTACGAGTGGCTACACCTTC
cdr3_aa: CASSVGSTSGYTF

v_call: TRBV5-1
d_call: TRBD2
clone_size: .
j_call: TRBJ2-1
cdr3_nt: TGCGCCAGCAGTCCCCTCGCCAGCGGGAGCTCCTACAATGAGCAGTTCTTC
cdr3_aa: CASSPLASGSSYNEQFF

v_call: TRBV6-5
d_call: .
clone_size: .
j_call: TRBJ1-1
cdr3_nt: TGTGCCAGCAGTTACTCGAGGGGGTTTCTAGGCACTGAAGCTTTCTTT
cdr3_aa: CASSYSRGFLGTEAFF

v_call: TRBV19
d_call: .
clone_size: .
j_call: TRBJ1-2
cdr3_nt: TGTGCCAGTAGTATAGATCGCGGTGGCTACACCTTC
cdr3_aa: CASSIDRGGYTF

v_call: TRBV27
d_call: TRBD1
clone_size: .
j_call: TRBJ2-1
cdr3_nt: TGTGCCAGCAGCCGTAGGGACAGCAACAATGAGCAGTTCTTC
cdr3_aa: CASSRRDSNNEQFF

v_call: TRBV10-3
d_call: TRBD2
clone_size: .
j_call: TRBJ2-1
cdr3_nt: TGTGCCATCAGAGGACCCCCCCCGAGCGGGGGAGAAAAATACAATGAGCAGTTCTTC
cdr3_aa: CAIRGPPPSGGEKYNEQFF

v_call: TRBV6-1
d_call: TRBD1
clone_size: .
j_call: TRBJ2-5
cdr3_nt: TGTGCCAGCAGTGAGCTACAGGGGGTTGGGACCCAGTACTTC
cdr3_aa: CASSELQGVGTQYF

v_call: TRBV18
d_call: TRBD2
clone_size: .
j_call: TRBJ2-7
cdr3_nt: TGTGCCAGCTCACCAGCCAGCGGGAAAGGGCCCTTGCTGTACTTC
cdr3_aa: CASSPASGKGPLLYF

v_call: TRBV5-4
d_call: .
clone_size: .
j_call: TRBJ1-1
cdr3_nt: TGTGCCAGCAGCCGTGACAGGTGGAACACTGAAGCTTTCTTT
cdr3_aa: CASSRDRWNTEAFF

v_call: TRBV7-2
d_call: TRBD2
clone_size: .
j_call: TRBJ2-1
cdr3_nt: TGTGCCAGCAGCCACGGACTAGGTTACAATGAGCAGTTCTTC
cdr3_aa: CASSHGLGYNEQFF

v_call: TRBV28
d_call: .
clone_size: .
j_call: TRBJ1-1
cdr3_nt: TGTGCCAGCAGTTTTTTACAGCACACTGAAGCTTTCTTT
cdr3_aa: CASSFLQHTEAFF

v_call: TRBV7-9
d_call: .
clone_size: .
j_call: TRBJ2-1
cdr3_nt: TGTGCCAGCAGCCACGACACCTTCCAGTTCTTC
cdr3_aa: CASSHDTFQFF

v_call: TRBV2
d_call: .
clone_size: .
j_call: TRBJ2-3
cdr3_nt: TGTGCCAGCAGTGTCCGGGACACCGGCACAGATACGCAGTATTTT
cdr3_aa: CASSVRDTGTDTQYF

v_call: TRBV9
d_call: TRBD1
clone_size: .
j_call: TRBJ2-5
cdr3_nt: TGTGCCAGCAGCCCACACCCGACAGGGAGCCAAGAGACCCAGTACTTC
cdr3_aa: CASSPHPTGSQETQYF

v_call: TRBV2
d_call: TRBD1
clone_size: .
j_call: TRBJ2-7
cdr3_nt: TGTGCCAGCAGTTTCGACAGGGGTTACGAGCAGTACTTC
cdr3_aa: CASSFDRGYEQYF

v_call: TRBV11-2
d_call: .
clone_size: .
j_call: TRBJ2-4
cdr3_nt: TGTGCCAGCAGCTTAGGGGAGGAGGTCCACATTCAGTACTTC
cdr3_aa: CASSLGEEVHIQYF

v_call: TRBV14
d_call: .
clone_size: .
j_call: TRBJ2-7
cdr3_nt: TGTGCCAGCAGCCAAGATATAGGACGGGGAGCCTACGAGCAGTACTTC
cdr3_aa: CASSQDIGRGAYEQYF

v_call: TRBV6-6
d_call: .
clone_size: .
j_call: TRBJ1-1
cdr3_nt: TGTGCCAGCAGTTCTACCCTTCGACAAGTCACTGAAGCTTTCTTT
cdr3_aa: CASSSTLRQVTEAFF

v_call: TRBV6-1
d_call: .
clone_size: once
j_call: TRBJ2-1
cdr3_nt: TGTGCCAGCAGTGAATTCAGGTTGGGTGAGCAGTTCTTC
cdr3_aa: CASSEFRLGEQFF

v_call: TRBV7-9
d_call: .
clone_size: .
j_call: TRBJ1-1
cdr3_nt: TGTGCCAGCAGCTTAGCGGCGAACACTGAAGCTTTCTTT
cdr3_aa: CASSLAANTEAFF

v_call: TRBV20-1
d_call: .
clone_size: .
j_call: TRBJ2-1
cdr3_nt: TGCCGCCCGACAGGCAATGAGCAGTTCTTC
cdr3_aa: CRPTGNEQFF

v_call: TRBV7-9
d_call: TRBD1
clone_size: once
j_call: TRBJ2-2
cdr3_nt: TGTGCCAGCAGCCGCGACAGGGGGGTCACCGGGGAGCTGTTTTTT
cdr3_aa: CASSRDRGVTGELFF

v_call: TRBV5-5
d_call: .
clone_size: .
j_call: TRBJ1-5
cdr3_nt: TGTGCCAGCAGCTTGGGAAACAATCAGCCCCAGCATTTT
cdr3_aa: CASSLGNNQPQHF

v_call: TRBV28
d_call: TRBD2
clone_size: .
j_call: TRBJ2-7
cdr3_nt: TGTGCCAGCAGGACCCCGGTTAGCGGGAGGGCTCGGGAGCAGTACTTC
cdr3_aa: CASRTPVSGRAREQYF

v_call: TRBV19
d_call: .
clone_size: .
j_call: TRBJ2-1
cdr3_nt: TGTGCCAGTAGGGGCGGAAGAGACAATGAGCAGTTCTTC
cdr3_aa: CASRGGRDNEQFF

v_call: TRBV5-1
d_call: TRBD2
clone_size: .
j_call: TRBJ2-3
cdr3_nt: TGCGCCAGCAGCTTGGGAACGGGAGGCGGTGTAGATACGCAGTATTTT
cdr3_aa: CASSLGTGGGVDTQYF

v_call: TRBV7-9
d_call: .
clone_size: .
j_call: TRBJ2-7
cdr3_nt: TGTGCCAGCAGCGGCCAGGGCCACGAGCAGTACTTC
cdr3_aa: CASSGQGHEQYF

v_call: TRBV19
d_call: .
clone_size: once
j_call: TRBJ1-2
cdr3_nt: TGTGCCAGTAGTATTGAGGGCTACTATGGCTACACCTTC
cdr3_aa: CASSIEGYYGYTF

v_call: TRBV28
d_call: .
clone_size: .
j_call: TRBJ1-1
cdr3_nt: TGTGCCAGCGTCGAGATTATGAACACTGAAGCTTTCTTT
cdr3_aa: CASVEIMNTEAFF

v_call: TRBV19
d_call: TRBD1
clone_size: .
j_call: TRBJ2-1
cdr3_nt: TGTGCCTGTCACACATCCGGGACAGGGGACAGTGAGCAGTTCTTC
cdr3_aa: CACHTSGTGDSEQFF

v_call: TRBV29-1
d_call: .
clone_size: .
j_call: TRBJ2-1
cdr3_nt: TGCAGCGTTACACAGGGATCGTACAATGAGCAGTTCTTC
cdr3_aa: CSVTQGSYNEQFF

v_call: TRBV2
d_call: .
clone_size: .
j_call: TRBJ2-5
cdr3_nt: TGTGCCAGCATCCAAGAGACCCAGTACTTC
cdr3_aa: CASIQETQYF

v_call: TRBV2
d_call: .
clone_size: .
j_call: TRBJ2-6
cdr3_nt: TGTGCCAGCAGGGTGGAGACCTCTGGGGCCAACGTCCTGACTTTC
cdr3_aa: CASRVETSGANVLTF

v_call: TRBV19
d_call: TRBD2
clone_size: .
j_call: TRBJ2-1
cdr3_nt: TGTGCCAGTACCCTGAGGACTAGCGGGAGAGGGTCCTACAATGAGCAGTTCTTC
cdr3_aa: CASTLRTSGRGSYNEQFF

v_call: TRBV6-5
d_call: .
clone_size: .
j_call: TRBJ2-7
cdr3_nt: TGTGCCAGCAGTTACGACACAGCAAGAGTTTTCTACGAGCAGTACTTC
cdr3_aa: CASSYDTARVFYEQYF

v_call: TRBV28
d_call: .
clone_size: .
j_call: TRBJ2-7
cdr3_nt: TGTGCCAGCAGTTTACTACCCTACGAGCAGTACTTC
cdr3_aa: CASSLLPYEQYF

v_call: TRBV19
d_call: .
clone_size: .
j_call: TRBJ2-5
cdr3_nt: TGTGCCAGTAGACCCCGACATGACCAGCAAGAGACCCAGTACTTC
cdr3_aa: CASRPRHDQQETQYF

v_call: TRBV10-1
d_call: TRBD2
clone_size: .
j_call: TRBJ2-1
cdr3_nt: TGCGCCAGCAGTGGTCGACTAGCGGGAACCAATGAGCAGTTCTTC
cdr3_aa: CASSGRLAGTNEQFF

v_call: TRBV18
d_call: TRBD2
clone_size: .
j_call: TRBJ2-5
cdr3_nt: TGTGCCAGCTCACTACTAGCGGGACAAGAGACCCAGTACTTC
cdr3_aa: CASSLLAGQETQYF

v_call: TRBV7-8
d_call: TRBD1
clone_size: .
j_call: TRBJ2-2
cdr3_nt: TGTGCCAGCAGCTTAGCGGGGACAGGGGTGAGAACCGGGGAGCTGTTTTTT
cdr3_aa: CASSLAGTGVRTGELFF

v_call: TRBV6-1
d_call: TRBD1
clone_size: .
j_call: TRBJ2-7
cdr3_nt: TGTGCCAGCTCTCCACAGGGGTCCTACGAGCAGTACTTC
cdr3_aa: CASSPQGSYEQYF

v_call: TRBV7-3
d_call: .
clone_size: .
j_call: TRBJ1-3
cdr3_nt: TGTGCCAGCAGCTTATTTGAGGGAAACACCATATATTTT
cdr3_aa: CASSLFEGNTIYF

v_call: TRBV7-7
d_call: .
clone_size: .
j_call: TRBJ2-1
cdr3_nt: TGTGCTAGCGCCCTCGGGGGCTCCTACAATGAGCAGTTCTTC
cdr3_aa: CASALGGSYNEQFF

v_call: TRBV5-4
d_call: .
clone_size: once
j_call: TRBJ2-1
cdr3_nt: TGTGCCAGCAGCCAGATCCCAAAGGACAATGAGCAGTTCTTC
cdr3_aa: CASSQIPKDNEQFF

v_call: TRBV11-2
d_call: TRBD1
clone_size: .
j_call: TRBJ2-7
cdr3_nt: TGTGCCAGCAGGCAAATCCGACAGGGGGCCAACGAGCAGTACTTC
cdr3_aa: CASRQIRQGANEQYF

v_call: TRBV10-3
d_call: .
clone_size: .
j_call: TRBJ1-2
cdr3_nt: TGTGCCATCAGTGGGACCGCTAACTATGGCTACACCTTC
cdr3_aa: CAISGTANYGYTF

v_call: TRBV19
d_call: .
clone_size: .
j_call: TRBJ1-2
cdr3_nt: TGTGCCAGTAGTATTTATCCGGTCAACTATGGCTACACCTTC
cdr3_aa: CASSIYPVNYGYTF

v_call: TRBV28
d_call: .
clone_size: .
j_call: TRBJ2-1
cdr3_nt: TGTGCCAGCAGTTTAAAACCCCGGGGCTCCTACAATGAGCAGTTCTTC
cdr3_aa: CASSLKPRGSYNEQFF